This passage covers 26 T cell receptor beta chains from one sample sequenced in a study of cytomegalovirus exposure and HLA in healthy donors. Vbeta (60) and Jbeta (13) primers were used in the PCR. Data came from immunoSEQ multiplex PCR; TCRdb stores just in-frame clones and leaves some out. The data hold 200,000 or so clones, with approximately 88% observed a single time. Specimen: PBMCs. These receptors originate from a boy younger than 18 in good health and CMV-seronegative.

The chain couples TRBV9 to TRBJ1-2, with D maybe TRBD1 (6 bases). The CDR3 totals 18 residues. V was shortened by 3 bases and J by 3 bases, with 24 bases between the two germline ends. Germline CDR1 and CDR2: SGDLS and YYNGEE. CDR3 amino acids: CASSGDKDSGEFYYGYTF. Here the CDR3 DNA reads TGTGCCAGCAGCGGGGACAAGGACAGCGGAGAGTTTTACTATGGCTACACCTTC.

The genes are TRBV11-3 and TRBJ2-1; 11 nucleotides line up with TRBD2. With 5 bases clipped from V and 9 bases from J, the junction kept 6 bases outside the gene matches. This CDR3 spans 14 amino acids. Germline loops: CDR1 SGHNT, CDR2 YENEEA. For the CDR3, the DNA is TGTGCCAGCAGCACGACTAGCGGGGTGGTTGAGCAGTTCTTC. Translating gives CASSTTSGVVEQFF.

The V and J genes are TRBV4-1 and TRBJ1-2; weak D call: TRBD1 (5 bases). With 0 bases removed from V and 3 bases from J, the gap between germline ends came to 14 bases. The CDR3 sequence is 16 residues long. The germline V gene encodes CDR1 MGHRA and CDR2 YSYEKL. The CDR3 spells CASSQEVSAGDYGYTF. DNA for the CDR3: TGCGCCAGCAGCCAAGAAGTCAGTGCGGGGGACTATGGCTACACCTTC.

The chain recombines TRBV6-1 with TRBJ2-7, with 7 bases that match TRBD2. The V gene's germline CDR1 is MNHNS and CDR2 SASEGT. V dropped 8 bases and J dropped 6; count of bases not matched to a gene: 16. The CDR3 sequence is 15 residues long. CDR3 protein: CASLDHVSGWLEQYF. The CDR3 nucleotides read TGTGCCAGCCTCGATCATGTTAGCGGGTGGCTCGAGCAGTACTTC.

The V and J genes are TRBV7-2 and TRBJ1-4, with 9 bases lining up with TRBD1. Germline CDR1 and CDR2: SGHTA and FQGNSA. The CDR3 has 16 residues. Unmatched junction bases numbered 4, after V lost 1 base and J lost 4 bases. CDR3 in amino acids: CASSLGQGGRNEKLFF. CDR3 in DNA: TGTGCCAGCAGCTTAGGACAGGGGGGGCGTAATGAAAAACTGTTTTTT.

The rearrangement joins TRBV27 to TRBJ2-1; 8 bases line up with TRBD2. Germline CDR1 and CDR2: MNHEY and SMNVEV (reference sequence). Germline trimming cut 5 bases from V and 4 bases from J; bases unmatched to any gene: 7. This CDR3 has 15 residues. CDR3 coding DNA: TGTGCCAGCAGTCTTCTAGCGGGTGCTTACAATGAGCAGTTCTTC. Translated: CASSLLAGAYNEQFF.

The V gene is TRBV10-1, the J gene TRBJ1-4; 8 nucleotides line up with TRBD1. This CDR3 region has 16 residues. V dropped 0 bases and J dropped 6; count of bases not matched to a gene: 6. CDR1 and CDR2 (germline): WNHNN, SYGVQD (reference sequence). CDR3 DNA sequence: TGCGCCAGCAGTGAGTCCCTAGACAGGGGTTATGAAAAACTGTTTTTT. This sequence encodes CASSESLDRGYEKLFF.

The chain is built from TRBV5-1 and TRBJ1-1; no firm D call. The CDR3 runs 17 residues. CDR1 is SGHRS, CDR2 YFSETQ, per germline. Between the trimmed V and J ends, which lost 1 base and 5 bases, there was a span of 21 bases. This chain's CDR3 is CASSLYGGEGGKTEAFF. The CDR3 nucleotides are TGCGCCAGCAGCTTGTATGGCGGTGAAGGAGGGAAGACTGAAGCTTTCTTT.

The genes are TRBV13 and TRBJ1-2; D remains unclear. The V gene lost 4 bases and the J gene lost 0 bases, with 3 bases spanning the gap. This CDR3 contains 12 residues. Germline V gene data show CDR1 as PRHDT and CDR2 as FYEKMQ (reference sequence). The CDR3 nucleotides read TGTGCCAGCAGCTCCACTAACTATGGCTACACCTTC. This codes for CASSSTNYGYTF.

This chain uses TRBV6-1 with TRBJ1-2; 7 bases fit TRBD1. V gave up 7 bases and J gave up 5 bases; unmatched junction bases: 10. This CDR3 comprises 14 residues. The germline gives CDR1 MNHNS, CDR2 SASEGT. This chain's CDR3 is CASKLDRVGYGYTF. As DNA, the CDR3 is TGTGCCAGCAAGCTCGACAGGGTGGGATATGGCTACACCTTC.

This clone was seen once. The CDR3 sequence is CASSQRVGPGGFRQPQHF. Written as DNA, the CDR3 is TGCGCCAGCAGCCAAAGGGTTGGGCCAGGGGGCTTTCGACAGCCCCAGCATTTT. The gene calls are TRBV4-1 and TRBJ1-5; TRBD1 agrees at 8 bases. Trimming at V came to 2 bases and at J to 7 bases, leaving 16 bases not matched to a gene. In germline, CDR1 is MGHRA, CDR2 YSYEKL. The CDR3 totals 18 residues.

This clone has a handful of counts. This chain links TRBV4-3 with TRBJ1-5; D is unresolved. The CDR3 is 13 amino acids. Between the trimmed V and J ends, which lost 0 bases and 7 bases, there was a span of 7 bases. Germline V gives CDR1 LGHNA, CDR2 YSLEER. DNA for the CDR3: TGCGCCAGCAGCCAAGATATCTCCCAGCCCCAGCATTTT. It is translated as CASSQDISQPQHF.

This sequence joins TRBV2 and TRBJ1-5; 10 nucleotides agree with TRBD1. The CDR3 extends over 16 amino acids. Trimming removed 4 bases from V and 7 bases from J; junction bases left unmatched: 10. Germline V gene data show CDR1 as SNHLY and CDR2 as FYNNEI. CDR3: CASSVEGQGIGQPQHF. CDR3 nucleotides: TGTGCCAGCAGTGTGGAGGGACAGGGGATCGGACAGCCCCAGCATTTT.

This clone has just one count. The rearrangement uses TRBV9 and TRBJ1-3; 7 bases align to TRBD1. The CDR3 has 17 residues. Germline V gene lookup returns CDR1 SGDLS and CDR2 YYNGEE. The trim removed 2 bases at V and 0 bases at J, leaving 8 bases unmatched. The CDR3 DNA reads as TGTGCCAGCAGCGTGTTAGGGACAGCGAGCTCTGGAAACACCATATATTTT. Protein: CASSVLGTASSGNTIYF. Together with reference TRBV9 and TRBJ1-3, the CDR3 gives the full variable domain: DSGVTQTPKHLITATGQRVTLRCSPRSGDLSVYWYQQSLDQGLQFLIQYYNGEERAKGNILERFSAQQFPDLHSELNLSSLELGDSALYFCASSVLGTASSGNTIYFGEGSWLTVV.

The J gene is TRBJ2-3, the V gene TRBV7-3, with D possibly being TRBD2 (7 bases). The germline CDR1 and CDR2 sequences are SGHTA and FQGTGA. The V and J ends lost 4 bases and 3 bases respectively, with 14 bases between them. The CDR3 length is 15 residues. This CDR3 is CASSSSGGRTDTQYF. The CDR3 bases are TGTGCCAGCAGCTCATCGGGGGGCCGGACAGATACGCAGTATTTT.

CDR3 DNA: TGTGCCAGCGGCTGGGACAGGGCCAAAGGCGAGCAGTACTTC. It specifies CASGWDRAKGEQYF. This chain joins TRBV2 and TRBJ2-7; 9 bases align to TRBD1. Germline V CDR1 and CDR2: SNHLY, FYNNEI. V was clipped by 8 bases and J by 6 bases; unmatched bases: 11. The length of the CDR3 is 14 residues. Full variable domain (rest looked up from reference TRBV2 and TRBJ2-7): EPEVTQTPSHQVTQMGQEVILRCVPISNHLYFYWYRQILGQKVEFLVSFYNNEISEKSEIFDDQFSVERPDGSNFTLKIRSTKLEDSAMYFCASGWDRAKGEQYFGPGTRLTVT.

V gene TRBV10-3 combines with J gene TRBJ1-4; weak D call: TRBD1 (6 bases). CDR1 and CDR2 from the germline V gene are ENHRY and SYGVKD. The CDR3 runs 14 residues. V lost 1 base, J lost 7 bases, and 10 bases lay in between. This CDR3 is CAISEWQGREKLFF. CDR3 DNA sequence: TGTGCCATCAGTGAGTGGCAGGGGCGTGAAAAACTGTTTTTT.

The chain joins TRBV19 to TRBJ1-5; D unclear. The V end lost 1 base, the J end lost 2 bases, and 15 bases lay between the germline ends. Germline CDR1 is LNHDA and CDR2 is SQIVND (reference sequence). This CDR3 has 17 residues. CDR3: CASSIGTRRAGNQPQHF. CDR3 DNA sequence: TGTGCCAGTAGTATAGGAACCCGGAGGGCGGGCAATCAGCCCCAGCATTTT.

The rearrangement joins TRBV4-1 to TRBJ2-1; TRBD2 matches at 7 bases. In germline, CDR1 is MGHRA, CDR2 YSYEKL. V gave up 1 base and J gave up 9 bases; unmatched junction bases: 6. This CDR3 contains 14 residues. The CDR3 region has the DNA TGCGCCAGCAGCCAAGTCGGGGGGATTAGTGAGCAGTTCTTC. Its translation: CASSQVGGISEQFF.

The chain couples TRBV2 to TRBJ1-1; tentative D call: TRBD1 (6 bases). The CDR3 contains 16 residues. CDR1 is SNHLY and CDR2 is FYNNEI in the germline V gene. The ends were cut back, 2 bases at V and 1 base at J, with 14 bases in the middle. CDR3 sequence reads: CASSETGKLRNTEAFF. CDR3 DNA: TGTGCCAGCAGTGAAACAGGGAAGTTAAGGAACACTGAAGCTTTCTTT.

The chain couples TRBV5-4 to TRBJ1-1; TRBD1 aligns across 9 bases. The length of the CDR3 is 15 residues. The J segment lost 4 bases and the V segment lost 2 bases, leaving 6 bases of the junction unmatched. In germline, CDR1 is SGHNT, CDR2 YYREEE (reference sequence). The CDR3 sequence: CASSLMGQGGTEAFF. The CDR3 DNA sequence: TGTGCCAGCAGCTTAATGGGACAGGGAGGCACTGAAGCTTTCTTT.

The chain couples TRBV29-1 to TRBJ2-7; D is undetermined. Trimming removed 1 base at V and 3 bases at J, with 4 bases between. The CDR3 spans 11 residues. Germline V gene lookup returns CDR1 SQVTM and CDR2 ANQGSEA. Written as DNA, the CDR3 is TGCAGCGTTGAAGCAGGCTACGAGCAGTACTTC. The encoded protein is CSVEAGYEQYF.

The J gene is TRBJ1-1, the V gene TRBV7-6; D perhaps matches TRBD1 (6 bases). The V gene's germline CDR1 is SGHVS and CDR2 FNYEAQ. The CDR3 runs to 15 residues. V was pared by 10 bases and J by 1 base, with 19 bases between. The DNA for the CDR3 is TGTGCCACCACTGTAGGGACACGCTCGAACACTGAAGCTTTCTTT. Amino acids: CATTVGTRSNTEAFF.

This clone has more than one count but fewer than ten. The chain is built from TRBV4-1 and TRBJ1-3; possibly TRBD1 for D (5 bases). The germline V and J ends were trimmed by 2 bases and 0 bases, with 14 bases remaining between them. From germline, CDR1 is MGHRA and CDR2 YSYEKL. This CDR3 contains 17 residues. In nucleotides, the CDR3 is TGCGCCAGCAGCCAACCAGACAGCCTCCTCTCTGGAAACACCATATATTTT. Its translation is CASSQPDSLLSGNTIYF.

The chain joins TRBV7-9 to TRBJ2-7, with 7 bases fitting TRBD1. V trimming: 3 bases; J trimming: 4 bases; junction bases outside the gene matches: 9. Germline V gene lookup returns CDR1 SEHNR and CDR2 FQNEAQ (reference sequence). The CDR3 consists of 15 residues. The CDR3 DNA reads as TGTGCCAGCAGCTTGATCGGGACAGCTTCTTACGAGCAGTACTTC. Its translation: CASSLIGTASYEQYF.

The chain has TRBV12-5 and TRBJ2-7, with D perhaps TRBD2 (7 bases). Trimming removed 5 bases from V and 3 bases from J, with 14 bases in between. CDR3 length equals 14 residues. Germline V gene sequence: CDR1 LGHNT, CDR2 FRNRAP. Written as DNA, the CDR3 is TGTGCTAGTGGTGTGGGGGGGCGGATCTACGAGCAGTACTTC. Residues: CASGVGGRIYEQYF.